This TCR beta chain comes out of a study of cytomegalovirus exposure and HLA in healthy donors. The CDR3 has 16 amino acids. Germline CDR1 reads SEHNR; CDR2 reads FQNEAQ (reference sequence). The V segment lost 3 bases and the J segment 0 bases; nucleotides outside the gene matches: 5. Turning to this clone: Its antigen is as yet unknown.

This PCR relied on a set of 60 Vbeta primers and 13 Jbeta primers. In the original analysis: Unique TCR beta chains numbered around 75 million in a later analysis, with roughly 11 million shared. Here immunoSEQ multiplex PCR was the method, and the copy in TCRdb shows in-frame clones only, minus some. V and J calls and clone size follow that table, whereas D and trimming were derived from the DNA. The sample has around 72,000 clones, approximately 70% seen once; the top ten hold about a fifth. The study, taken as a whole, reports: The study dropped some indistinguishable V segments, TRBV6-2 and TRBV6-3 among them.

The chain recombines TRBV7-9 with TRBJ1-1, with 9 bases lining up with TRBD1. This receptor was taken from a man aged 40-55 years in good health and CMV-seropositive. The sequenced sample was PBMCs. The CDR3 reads CASSFRQGGMNTEAFF. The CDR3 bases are TGTGCCAGCAGCTTTCGACAGGGGGGCATGAACACTGAAGCTTTCTTT.